These T cell receptor beta chains were read from a single sample in a study of T-cell reconstitution after alpha-beta-depleted transplantation in children. TCRdb re-derived calls from the PCR reads in MiXCR, one entry per CDR3 protein. The table includes fewer than 350,000 distinct CDR3 sequences, less than 9.5% detected once. Here the sequenced sample was peripheral blood, taken 360 days after TCRalphabeta/CD19-depleted stem cell transplant. The origin of the receptors is a female patient aged 2-10 years who had a stem cell transplant for Fanconi anemia, so the T cells may come from the graft donor. Both conserved end residues are part of each CDR3. The order of the fields is V gene, D gene, J gene, clone size, CDR3 protein, CDR3 DNA. A D gene is named only where the DNA matches it firmly. Clone size appears in some rows only: once, few, many, or a class for an expanded clone.

V gene: TRBV6-5; D gene: .; J gene: TRBJ1-2; clone size: few; CDR3 protein: CASSYSPRANYGYTF; CDR3 DNA: TGTGCCAGCAGTTACTCGCCGCGGGCTAACTATGGCTACACCTTC
V gene: TRBV21-1; D gene: .; J gene: TRBJ1-3; clone size: many; CDR3 protein: CASWDLFFTSSGNTIYF; CDR3 DNA: TGTGCCAGTTGGGACCTTTTTTTTACTTCATCTGGAAACACCATATATTTT
V gene: TRBV4-3; D gene: TRBD2; J gene: TRBJ2-1; clone size: many; CDR3 protein: CASSQEAGGPLNEQFF; CDR3 DNA: TGCGCCAGCAGCCAGGAAGCGGGGGGGCCCCTCAATGAGCAGTTCTTC
V gene: TRBV12-3/TRBV12-4; D gene: .; J gene: TRBJ2-2; clone size: many; CDR3 protein: CASTPGLNTGELFF; CDR3 DNA: TGTGCCAGCACCCCGGGACTGAACACCGGGGAGCTGTTTTTT
V gene: TRBV4-3; D gene: .; J gene: TRBJ1-5; clone size: few; CDR3 protein: CASSQEAAGEDQPQHF; CDR3 DNA: TGCGCCAGCAGCCAAGAAGCAGCAGGAGAAGATCAGCCCCAGCATTTT
V gene: TRBV2; D gene: .; J gene: TRBJ2-2; clone size: .; CDR3 protein: CASSETGMNTGELFF; CDR3 DNA: TGTGCCAGCAGTGAAACAGGAATGAACACCGGGGAGCTGTTTTTT
V gene: TRBV5-1; D gene: TRBD1; J gene: TRBJ1-1; clone size: many; CDR3 protein: CASSPSRGRVKAFF; CDR3 DNA: TGCGCCAGCAGCCCCTCCAGGGGGCGGGTAAAAGCTTTCTTT
V gene: TRBV6-5; D gene: .; J gene: TRBJ1-1; clone size: many; CDR3 protein: CASSSHWGHGTEAFF; CDR3 DNA: TGTGCCAGCAGTTCTCATTGGGGGCATGGCACTGAAGCTTTCTTT
V gene: TRBV20-1; D gene: TRBD2; J gene: TRBJ2-1; clone size: many; CDR3 protein: CSASLAGGPRNEQFF; CDR3 DNA: TGCAGTGCCTCCTTAGCGGGAGGGCCGAGGAATGAGCAGTTCTTC
V gene: TRBV5-1; D gene: .; J gene: TRBJ1-5; clone size: many; CDR3 protein: CASSSGTGSQHF; CDR3 DNA: TGCGCCAGCAGCTCGGGAACAGGGTCCCAGCATTTT
V gene: TRBV10-1; D gene: .; J gene: TRBJ1-1; clone size: few; CDR3 protein: CASSRGLRNTEAFF; CDR3 DNA: TGCGCCAGCAGTCGTGGACTGAGGAACACTGAAGCTTTCTTT
V gene: TRBV20-1; D gene: .; J gene: TRBJ1-6; clone size: .; CDR3 protein: CSAKEIGVGSSPLHF; CDR3 DNA: TGCAGTGCCAAAGAAATAGGTGTGGGAAGTTCACCCCTCCACTTT
V gene: TRBV15; D gene: .; J gene: TRBJ2-4; clone size: many; CDR3 protein: CATSREEVQYF; CDR3 DNA: TGTGCCACCAGCAGAGAGGAGGTTCAGTACTTC
V gene: TRBV6-5; D gene: TRBD2; J gene: TRBJ2-1; clone size: few; CDR3 protein: CASRGGVFYNEQFF; CDR3 DNA: TGTGCCAGCAGGGGGGGGGTCTTCTACAATGAGCAGTTCTTC
V gene: TRBV7-2; D gene: .; J gene: TRBJ2-1; clone size: many; CDR3 protein: CASSLEVAMAINEQFF; CDR3 DNA: TGTGCCAGCAGCTTAGAGGTCGCGATGGCGATCAATGAGCAGTTCTTC
V gene: TRBV20-1; D gene: TRBD2; J gene: TRBJ2-5; clone size: many; CDR3 protein: CSARARLAGLQETQYF; CDR3 DNA: TGCAGTGCTAGAGCCCGACTAGCGGGACTACAAGAGACCCAGTACTTC
V gene: TRBV20-1; D gene: TRBD1; J gene: TRBJ2-7; clone size: few; CDR3 protein: CSAIQGAEDEQYF; CDR3 DNA: TGCAGTGCTATTCAGGGGGCAGAGGACGAGCAGTACTTC
V gene: TRBV5-1; D gene: .; J gene: TRBJ2-5; clone size: many; CDR3 protein: CASSLVTGTQETQYF; CDR3 DNA: TGCGCCAGCAGCTTAGTCACCGGGACTCAAGAGACCCAGTACTTC
V gene: TRBV11-2; D gene: .; J gene: TRBJ2-1; clone size: many; CDR3 protein: CASSSGPLNSYNEQFF; CDR3 DNA: TGTGCCAGCAGTTCCGGACCGCTTAACTCCTACAATGAGCAGTTCTTC
V gene: TRBV6-1; D gene: TRBD1; J gene: TRBJ2-7; clone size: few; CDR3 protein: CASRQQGGNYEQYF; CDR3 DNA: TGTGCCAGCAGACAACAGGGGGGTAACTACGAGCAGTACTTC
V gene: TRBV20-1; D gene: TRBD1; J gene: TRBJ1-3; clone size: many; CDR3 protein: CSAPDRGGNTIYF; CDR3 DNA: TGCAGTGCTCCGGACAGGGGCGGAAACACCATATATTTT
V gene: TRBV7-3; D gene: .; J gene: TRBJ2-1; clone size: many; CDR3 protein: CASSLTRDGYNEQFF; CDR3 DNA: TGTGCCAGCAGCTTAACGAGGGACGGTTACAATGAGCAGTTCTTC
V gene: TRBV7-9; D gene: TRBD1; J gene: TRBJ1-2; clone size: many; CDR3 protein: CASSLSGGAYGYTF; CDR3 DNA: TGTGCCAGCAGCTTATCAGGGGGCGCCTATGGCTACACCTTC
V gene: TRBV7-2; D gene: .; J gene: TRBJ1-1; clone size: few; CDR3 protein: CASSLRWWDTEAFF; CDR3 DNA: TGTGCCAGCAGCTTAAGGTGGTGGGACACTGAAGCTTTCTTT
V gene: TRBV12-3/TRBV12-4; D gene: TRBD2; J gene: TRBJ2-1; clone size: .; CDR3 protein: CASSFGGGRDEQFF; CDR3 DNA: TGTGCCAGCAGTTTCGGGGGGGGGCGGGATGAGCAGTTCTTC